Each of the 16 T cell receptor beta chains below was sequenced from the same sample in a study of blood T cell repertoires in COVID-19 (dated by TCRdb to 2020 to 2022). Library preparation employed the immunoSEQ multiplex PCR assay. The table was pulled from immuneACCESS by TCRdb, which kept in-frame rearrangements only. Such tables lose some clones; where checked, under half of the loss comes from unresolved V genes, and the rest has no known cause. Here the sample has 300,000 to 350,000 clones; 87% occur a single time. Jointly, the top ten make up about 2% of the sample. Sequenced input: peripheral blood. The receptors stem from a man younger than 35 with active or convalescent COVID-19.

This clone was seen just once. CDR3 nucleotide sequence: TGTGCCAGCACTACGCGGGGTCGGGGTACGCAGTATTTT. Encoded protein: CASTTRGRGTQYF. V is TRBV6-5 and J is TRBJ2-3; a possible D gene is TRBD2 (6 bases). Trimming removed 7 bases at V and 8 bases at J, with 16 bases between. This CDR3 contains 13 residues. Per germline, CDR1 MNHEY and CDR2 SVGAGI.

This clone turned up a few times. This sequence joins TRBV12-3 or TRBV12-4 and TRBJ1-1; D not certain. This CDR3 contains 13 residues. V gave up 3 bases and J gave up 2 bases, with 7 bases separating them. CDR3 coding DNA: TGTGCCAGCAGTTTGACTGGAAACACTGAAGCTTTCTTT. This encodes CASSLTGNTEAFF.

V is TRBV10-3 and J is TRBJ2-2, with 8 bases matching TRBD1. This CDR3 comprises 16 residues. Germline V CDR1 and CDR2: ENHRY, SYGVKD. V lost 3 bases to trimming and J lost 1 base; unmatched junction nucleotides: 4. DNA of the CDR3: TGTGCCATCAGTGACCGGGACAGGATGAACACCGGGGAGCTGTTTTTT. Residues: CAISDRDRMNTGELFF.

This rearrangement joins TRBV5-5 to TRBJ1-5; D unclear. Germline V gene sequence: CDR1 SGHKS, CDR2 YYEKEE (reference sequence). Trimming cost V 1 base and J 3 bases, with 8 bases left between them. The CDR3 loop spans 14 amino acids. CDR3 protein: CASSLNSPNQPQHF. The CDR3 DNA sequence: TGTGCCAGCAGCTTGAACTCCCCCAATCAGCCCCAGCATTTT.

The CDR3 DNA is TGTGCCAGCAGTTTATCCTCCGCGGGTTACGAGCAGTACTTC. Translation gives CASSLSSAGYEQYF. The chain links TRBV27 to TRBJ2-7; possibly TRBD2 for D (5 bases). The V end was cut by 0 bases, the J end by 4 bases, with 10 bases between. This CDR3 is 14 amino acids long. Germline V gene lookup returns CDR1 MNHEY and CDR2 SMNVEV (reference sequence).

CDR3 DNA sequence: TGTGCCAGCAGCGTAGGTCTGCAGCGGGAGCTCTACAATGAGCAGTTCTTC. Protein product: CASSVGLQRELYNEQFF. The rearrangement uses TRBV9 and TRBJ2-1; 8 bases are shared with TRBD2. The CDR3 runs to 17 residues. CDR1 is SGDLS and CDR2 is YYNGEE in the germline V gene. After removal of 0 bases from V and 3 bases from J, the junction contained 8 bases not matched to a gene.

The CDR3 nucleotides are TGTGCCAGCAGGGCCCCTAGCTCCTACAATGAGCAGTTCTTC. Encoded protein: CASRAPSSYNEQFF. The gene calls are TRBV6-5 and TRBJ2-1; D is unclear. CDR1 is MNHEY and CDR2 is SVGAGI in the germline V gene. This CDR3 has 14 residues. The V end was cut by 6 bases, the J end by 0 bases, with 9 bases between.

As DNA, the CDR3 is TGTGCCAGCCACCTTCGGGGTGGCAATCAGCCCCAGCATTTT. Its protein is CASHLRGGNQPQHF. V and J are TRBV19 and TRBJ1-5; D is unclear. V lost 9 bases to trimming and J lost 2 bases, with 14 bases between them. The CDR3 is made up of 14 amino acids. Germline CDR1 is LNHDA and CDR2 is SQIVND (reference sequence).

CDR3 sequence (DNA): TGTGCCACCAGCAGAGATTCTATAGCGGGCCCTCCTTACGAGCAGTACTTC. This translates into CATSRDSIAGPPYEQYF. The V and J genes are TRBV15 and TRBJ2-7; 7 bases match TRBD2. The CDR3 length is 17 residues. V gave up 0 bases and J gave up 4 bases; unmatched junction bases: 12. Germline values: CDR1 LNHNV, CDR2 YYDKDF (reference sequence).

V and J are TRBV5-1 and TRBJ2-3, with TRBD2 matching over 9 bases. This CDR3 contains 18 residues. Trimming removed 0 bases from V and 4 bases from J; junction bases left unmatched: 12. The V gene's germline CDR1 is SGHRS and CDR2 YFSETQ. The CDR3 loop is CASSLAPRTAGGADTQYF. CDR3 nucleotide sequence: TGCGCCAGCAGCTTGGCCCCTCGTACAGCGGGGGGTGCAGATACGCAGTATTTT.

This chain links TRBV1 with TRBJ2-6; the table's D call, TRBD1, was not checked against the DNA. TRBV1 is a pseudogene segment. This CDR3 contains 19 residues. In nucleotides, the CDR3 is TGCACCAGCAGCAGGGGGATTGTGTGTACTCGGCCTGGGGCCAACGTCCTGACTTTC. This translates into CTSSRGIVCTRPGANVLTF.

The rearrangement links TRBV2 to TRBJ2-4; no clear D gene. There are 15 residues in the CDR3. Per the germline V gene, CDR1 is SNHLY and CDR2 is FYNNEI. The V end lost 6 bases, the J end lost 6 bases, and 18 bases lay between the germline ends. CDR3 region: CASRAPSLWANIQYF. Here the CDR3 DNA reads TGTGCCAGCAGAGCCCCTTCGCTTTGGGCAAACATTCAGTACTTC.

V and J are TRBV6-2 or TRBV6-3 and TRBJ1-1; 7 nucleotides align to TRBD1. Germline V gene lookup returns CDR1 MNHEY and CDR2 SVGEGT. The CDR3 contains 14 residues. The J segment lost 4 bases and the V segment lost 2 bases, leaving 4 bases of the junction unmatched. The chain's CDR3 is CASSYQTGSTEAFF. CDR3 coding DNA: TGTGCCAGCAGTTACCAGACAGGGAGCACTGAAGCTTTCTTT.

The chain recombines TRBV6-5 with TRBJ2-7, with a tentative D call TRBD2 (5 bases). The CDR3 covers 14 residues. Trimming stripped 0 bases from V and 3 bases from J, with 9 bases between. Germline V gives CDR1 MNHEY, CDR2 SVGAGI. CDR3 residues: CASSYSLRDYEQYF. CDR3 DNA: TGTGCCAGCAGTTACTCCCTACGGGACTACGAGCAGTACTTC.

The V and J genes are TRBV15 and TRBJ2-3, with TRBD2 identical over 10 bases. This CDR3 comprises 18 residues. The germline CDR1 and CDR2 sequences are LNHNV and YYDKDF (reference sequence). After removal of 0 bases from V and 2 bases from J, the junction contained 8 bases not matched to a gene. The CDR3 DNA sequence: TGTGCCACCAGCAGAGATCTAGTAGCGGGGGGCCCCACAGATACGCAGTATTTT. It codes for CATSRDLVAGGPTDTQYF.

J is TRBJ2-3 and V is TRBV12-5, with a tentative D call TRBD2 (5 bases). The CDR3 spans 15 residues. Germline CDR1 reads LGHNT; CDR2 reads FRNRAP. Trimming removed 6 bases from V and 2 bases from J, with 15 bases in between. DNA for the CDR3: TGTGCTAGTGGCGGACGGGGAGATCACACAGATACGCAGTATTTT. Its translation is CASGGRGDHTDTQYF.